This TCR beta chain comes out of a study of T cells in Graves' hyperthyroidism and ophthalmopathy. About this clonotype: Its antigen is as yet unknown.

RNA transcripts yielded amplified TCR beta CDR3 regions. HTBI primers were employed in a first-round RT-PCR of the TCR CDR3. TCRdb re-derived calls from the multiplex PCR reads in MiXCR, one entry per CDR3 protein. The profile shows over 90,000 distinct CDR3 sequences, 47% of them singletons. Among the patients, aged 18 to 65, hyperthyroidism was newly diagnosed and had lasted under 2 months. Out of approximately 9.9 ml of fresh peripheral blood came the PBMCs. Looked up from germline, CDR1 is SGHVS and CDR2 is FQNEAQ. V dropped 1 base and J dropped 6 bases, with 15 bases sitting between them. This CDR3 spans 15 amino acids. Overall study results and limits: For ophthalmopathy, model prediction preceded onset by a median approximately 6 months.

The material sequenced was blood. The rearrangement joins TRBV7-8 to TRBJ1-1; D remains ambiguous. The receptor was derived from a man between 35 and 55 years old with Graves' hyperthyroidism. In DNA, the CDR3 is TGTGCCAGCAGCTTAGTGCTAGCGGGAGGTTCTGAAGCTTTCTTT. This sequence encodes CASSLVLAGGSEAFF.